This T cell receptor (beta chain) stems from a study of cytomegalovirus exposure and HLA in healthy donors. This clone has a single count. Its antigen is undetermined. Overall study results and limits: Researchers had no immune exposure information except CMV serostatus available.

Primers: 60 Vbeta forward and 13 Jbeta reverse. Generated by immunoSEQ multiplex PCR, the TCRdb table keeps only in-frame clones and is missing some. The top ten hold about 2.6% of the sample, which has 95,000 to 150,000 clones, about 80% seen once. The receptor was derived from a woman aged 40-49 years in good health and CMV-seropositive. The specimen was PBMCs.

The chain's CDR3 is CASSYAAPGTSYGYTF. The CDR3 bases are TGTGCCAGCAGTTATGCCGCCCCCGGGACATCTTATGGCTACACCTTC. The gene calls are TRBV6-5 and TRBJ1-2; D is possibly TRBD1 (6 bases). Trimming shortened V by 3 bases and J by 5 bases, and 19 bases separated the two germline ends. Germline CDR1 and CDR2: MNHEY and SVGAGI. CDR3 length equals 16 residues.